A selection of T cell receptor beta chains follows, all from one sample in a study of T cell changes during pregnancy in multiple sclerosis. The repertoire was sequenced with immunoSEQ multiplex PCR; TCRdb's copy has only in-frame clones and lacks some. The sample comprises about 63,000 clones, approximately 93% of which are singletons, and 2.5% to 4% rests with the top ten. The sample was CD8+ T cells from peripheral blood mononuclear cells, taken in the second trimester of pregnancy. These receptors were taken from a female donor with multiple sclerosis, enrolled in a pregnancy study. Each CDR3 is given with its conserved first and last residue. The D gene is left open where the match is weak. Clone size is shown for a subset of rows, as once, few, many or a class of expanded clone.

d_gene	v_gene	abundance	j_gene	CDR3nt	CDR3aa
.	TRBV7-9	.	TRBJ1-2	TGTGCCAGCAGCTTCGCGTACAGGGATTCTAACTATGGCTACACCTTC	CASSFAYRDSNYGYTF
TRBD1	TRBV14	.	TRBJ2-1	TGTGCCAGCAGCCAAGCTTACAGGGGCGGGCACAATGAGCAGTTCTTC	CASSQAYRGGHNEQFF
.	TRBV6-5	.	TRBJ1-5	TGTGCCAGCAGTCAGCAGGGGATCGGCAATCAGCCCCAGCATTTT	CASSQQGIGNQPQHF
TRBD2	TRBV28	once	TRBJ2-7	TGTGCCAGCCGTAAACTAGCGGGAAACTACGAGCAGTACTTC	CASRKLAGNYEQYF
.	TRBV9	.	TRBJ1-1	TGTGCCAGCAGCGAATCGGGGAAGAACACTGAAGCTTTCTTT	CASSESGKNTEAFF
TRBD1	TRBV5-1	.	TRBJ2-7	TGCGCCAGCAGCTTGGAATTTGGGGGACAGGGGAACCAAAACGAGCAGTACTTC	CASSLEFGGQGNQNEQYF
TRBD2	TRBV28	.	TRBJ2-7	TGTGCCAGCAGAGGACTAGCGGGGCTCTACGAGCAGTACTTC	CASRGLAGLYEQYF
TRBD2	TRBV5-4	.	TRBJ2-3	TGTGCCAGCAGCTCTCGTTTTTTAGCGGGAGGGCCGAGCACAGATACGCAGTATTTT	CASSSRFLAGGPSTDTQYF
.	TRBV2	.	TRBJ2-3	TGTGCCAGCAGTGTTCAAGGAGGGGCAGATACGCAGTATTTT	CASSVQGGADTQYF
.	TRBV27	.	TRBJ1-1	TGTGCCAGCAGTTTAGGTGGGCCAGGGCGGGGGGCTATTGCGAACACTGAAGCTTTCTTT	CASSLGGPGRGAIANTEAFF
.	TRBV15	.	TRBJ1-3	TGTGCCACCAGCAGAGCGGGCACCATATATTTT	CATSRAGTIYF
TRBD1	TRBV5-5	.	TRBJ1-2	TGTGCCAGCAGATGGACAGGGGGCGGTGGCTACACCTTC	CASRWTGGGGYTF
.	TRBV19	.	TRBJ2-3	TGTGCCAGTAGTATAGGTAGTTTGGCAGATACGCAGTATTTT	CASSIGSLADTQYF
.	TRBV7-9	.	TRBJ2-6	TGTGCTGTGGTTGACTCTACGAGCTCTGGGGCCAACGTCCTGACTTTC	CAVVDSTSSGANVLTF
.	TRBV5-6	.	TRBJ2-3	TGTGCCAGCAGCTTGGCGGGAGATACGCAGTATTTT	CASSLAGDTQYF
.	TRBV4-1	.	TRBJ2-1	TGCGCCAGCAGCCAAGACCGGGAGTGGGCCAATGAGCAGTTCTTC	CASSQDREWANEQFF
TRBD1	TRBV4-1	.	TRBJ2-5	TGCGCCAGCAGCCAGGACACCCCGGGACAGGGTCAAGAGACCCAGTACTTC	CASSQDTPGQGQETQYF
TRBD1	TRBV28	.	TRBJ2-7	TGTGCCAGCAGCTCCCCCGGGACAGGTTACGAGCAGTACTTC	CASSSPGTGYEQYF
TRBD1	TRBV28	.	TRBJ2-2	TGTGCCAGCAGTTTATTCGGGACAGGGGGTAATACCGGGGAGCTGTTTTTT	CASSLFGTGGNTGELFF
TRBD2	TRBV7-2	.	TRBJ2-7	TGTGCCAGCAGCTTACAGCGGGAGGGCTCCTACGAGCAGTACTTC	CASSLQREGSYEQYF
TRBD2	TRBV11-2	.	TRBJ2-7	TGTGCCAGCAGCTTATTGCGGGAGGGCGGTTACGAGCAGTACTTC	CASSLLREGGYEQYF
.	TRBV4-2	.	TRBJ2-1	TGTGCCAGCAGCCAAGAGGCAGGGCTGGCCTACAATGAGCAGTTCTTC	CASSQEAGLAYNEQFF
.	TRBV7-8	.	TRBJ2-7	TGTGCCAGCAGCCCCCCCGGCTACGAGCAGTACTTC	CASSPPGYEQYF
TRBD1	TRBV4-1	.	TRBJ1-2	TGCGCCAGCAGCCAAACCAGTTTGACAGGGGGCGACGGCTACACCTTC	CASSQTSLTGGDGYTF
.	TRBV7-2	.	TRBJ1-1	TGTGCCAGCAGCCCTAACCCTAGTGGCACTGAAGCTTTCTTT	CASSPNPSGTEAFF
TRBD2	TRBV27	.	TRBJ2-1	TGTGCCAGCAGTTTTTCTAGCGGGGTGAGCTACAATGAGCAGTTCTTC	CASSFSSGVSYNEQFF
.	TRBV21-1	.	TRBJ2-5	TGTGCCAGCAGCAATATAGGAGGAGGTAAAGAGACCCAGTACTTC	CASSNIGGGKETQYF
.	TRBV5-4	.	TRBJ2-7	TGTGCCAGCAGCTCAGGTTACGGGGTGGAGGAGCAGTACTTC	CASSSGYGVEEQYF
.	TRBV5-6	.	TRBJ1-1	TGTGCCAGCAGCCAATCGAACACTGAAGCTTTCTTT	CASSQSNTEAFF
TRBD1	TRBV28	.	TRBJ1-1	TGTGCCACCGGACAGGGGGACACTGAAGCTTTCTTT	CATGQGDTEAFF
.	TRBV7-9	once	TRBJ1-1	TGTGCCAGCAGCATAGGACAGAGCGAAGCTTTCTTT	CASSIGQSEAFF
TRBD2	TRBV11-2	.	TRBJ2-7	TGTGCCAGCAAAGAGGGGGTACTAGCGGGAGGGTACTACGAGCAGTACTTC	CASKEGVLAGGYYEQYF
TRBD2	TRBV13	.	TRBJ2-1	TGTGCCAGCAGCTTGGGACTAGCGGACAATGAGCAGTTCTTC	CASSLGLADNEQFF
.	TRBV5-1	.	TRBJ2-7	TGCGCCAGCAGCTTGAAAAACCTGGGCTACGAGCAGTACTTC	CASSLKNLGYEQYF
.	TRBV7-9	.	TRBJ2-7	TGTGCCAGCAGCTGGAGTACATCCTACGAGCAGTACTTC	CASSWSTSYEQYF
TRBD1	TRBV6-5	.	TRBJ1-1	TGTGCCAGCAGCCAGACAGGGCGGGCTTTCTTT	CASSQTGRAFF
.	TRBV5-4	.	TRBJ1-2	TGTGCCAGCAGCTTGTCCGAGTTCAATGGCTACACCTTC	CASSLSEFNGYTF
.	TRBV19	once	TRBJ1-2	TGTGCCAGTAGTATAGATTGGGCAGTCTATGGCTACACCTTC	CASSIDWAVYGYTF
TRBD2	TRBV19	.	TRBJ2-2	TGTGCCAGCCTTGAACTTAGCGGGAGGCTACCGGCTGGGGAGCTGTTTTTT	CASLELSGRLPAGELFF
.	TRBV5-1	.	TRBJ2-3	TGCGCCAGCAGCTTAACGGACAGAAGGGGGACAGATACGCAGTATTTT	CASSLTDRRGTDTQYF
TRBD1	TRBV18	.	TRBJ1-5	TGTGCCAGCTCACCGGACAGGGGATTTAGTAGCAATCAGCCCCAGCATTTT	CASSPDRGFSSNQPQHF
.	TRBV7-9	once	TRBJ2-7	TGTGCCAGCAGCTTAGTTAGCGGTGCCCCCTACGAGCAGTACTTC	CASSLVSGAPYEQYF
TRBD2	TRBV5-5	.	TRBJ2-1	TGTGCCAGCAGCTTGTGGGGGACTAGCGGATATAATGAGCAGTTCTTC	CASSLWGTSGYNEQFF
.	TRBV6-1	once	TRBJ2-7	TGTGCCACCGCCATCTACGGGGGGCCAGAGCAGTACTTC	CATAIYGGPEQYF
.	TRBV7-6	once	TRBJ1-1	TGTGCCAGCAGCTTAGATGGGGGCATCGCTGAAGCTTTCTTT	CASSLDGGIAEAFF
.	TRBV28	few	TRBJ1-2	TGTGCTTGCGAGGGCTATGGCTACACCTTC	CACEGYGYTF
.	TRBV11-2	.	TRBJ2-1	TGTGCCAGCAGCTTGGTTAGAGGGAATGAGCAGTTCTTC	CASSLVRGNEQFF
TRBD2	TRBV2	.	TRBJ2-7	TGTGCCAGCAGTGGGACTAGCGGGGGATCCTACGAGCAGTACTTC	CASSGTSGGSYEQYF
.	TRBV25-1	.	TRBJ1-3	TGTGCCAGCAGTGAGGGGAGGGGCTACTCTGGAAACACCATATATTTT	CASSEGRGYSGNTIYF
.	TRBV5-1	.	TRBJ2-5	TGCGCCAGCAGCTTACTCGGGAGCGGGCCAGGGTCCCAGTACTTC	CASSLLGSGPGSQYF
.	TRBV5-1	.	TRBJ2-7	TGCGCCAGCAGCTTGGTGCCGGGCTCCTACGAGCAGTACTTC	CASSLVPGSYEQYF
.	TRBV15	.	TRBJ2-3	TGTGCCACCAGCTGGGTGACTCGGTCAGATACGCAGTATTTT	CATSWVTRSDTQYF